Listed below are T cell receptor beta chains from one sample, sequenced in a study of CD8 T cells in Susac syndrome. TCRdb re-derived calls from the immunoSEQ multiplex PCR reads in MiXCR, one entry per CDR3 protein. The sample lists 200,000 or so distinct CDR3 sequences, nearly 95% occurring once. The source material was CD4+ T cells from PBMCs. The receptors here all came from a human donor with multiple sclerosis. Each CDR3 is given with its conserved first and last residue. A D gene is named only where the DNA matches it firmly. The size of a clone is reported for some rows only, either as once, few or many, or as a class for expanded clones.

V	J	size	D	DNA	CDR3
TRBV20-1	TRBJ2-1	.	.	TGCAGTGCTAGAGATCGGCGGGGCTACAATGAGCAGTTCTTC	CSARDRRGYNEQFF
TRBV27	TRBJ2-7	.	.	TGTGCCAGCAGGACAGAAGTTAAGGGCCCCCACGAGCAGTACTTC	CASRTEVKGPHEQYF
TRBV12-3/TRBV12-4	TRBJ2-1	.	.	TGTGCCAGCAGTCCGCCAGCTTACAATGAGCAGTTCTTC	CASSPPAYNEQFF
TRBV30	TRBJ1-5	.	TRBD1	TGTGCCTGGAGTCCGGACAGGGGTGGCAATCAGCCCCAGCATTTT	CAWSPDRGGNQPQHF
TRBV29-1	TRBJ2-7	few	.	TGCAGCGTTAATCGGGGTTACGAGCAGTACTTC	CSVNRGYEQYF
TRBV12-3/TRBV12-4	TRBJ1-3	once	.	TGTGCCAGCAGTGAAACAGGGACTGGAAACACCATATATTTT	CASSETGTGNTIYF
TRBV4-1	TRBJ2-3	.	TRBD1	TGCGCCAGCAGCCGAGTATCGACAGGGAGAGGCACAGATACGCAGTATTTT	CASSRVSTGRGTDTQYF
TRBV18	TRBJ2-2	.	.	TGTGCCAGCTCACCACCTTCGAGAGGGAACACCGGGGAGCTGTTTTTT	CASSPPSRGNTGELFF
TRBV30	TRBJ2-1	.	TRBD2	TGTGCCTGGAGTGCACTAGCGGGGGGGGACAATGAGCAGTTCTTC	CAWSALAGGDNEQFF
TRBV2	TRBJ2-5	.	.	TGTGCCAGCAGTCCCAGGCCAGAGACCCAGTACTTC	CASSPRPETQYF
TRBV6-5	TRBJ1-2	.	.	TGTGCCAGCACCCAGGGCGCGGGAAGCTATGGCTACACCTTC	CASTQGAGSYGYTF
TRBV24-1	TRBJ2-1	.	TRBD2	TGTGCCACCAGTTGGAGCGGGAGTGTTTACAATGAGCAGTTCTTC	CATSWSGSVYNEQFF
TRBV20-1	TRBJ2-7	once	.	TGCAGTGCTAGGTCGGGTGGCGACGAGCAGTACTTC	CSARSGGDEQYF
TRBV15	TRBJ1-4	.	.	TGTGCCACCAGCAGAGAAGGGACTGATGAAAAACTGTTTTTT	CATSREGTDEKLFF
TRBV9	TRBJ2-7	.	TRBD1	TGTGCCAGCAGTATCGGGACAGGGCCCTACGAGCAGTACTTC	CASSIGTGPYEQYF
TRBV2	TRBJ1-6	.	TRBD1	TGTGCCAGCAGGGTACAGGGGGCGTCAAATAATTCACCCCTCCACTTT	CASRVQGASNNSPLHF
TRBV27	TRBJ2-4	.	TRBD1	TGTGCCAGCAGTCTCGGGACAGGGAACATTCAGTACTTC	CASSLGTGNIQYF
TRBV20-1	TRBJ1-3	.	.	TGCAGTGCTAGAGACTTCAACAGGGACTCTGGAAACACCATATATTTT	CSARDFNRDSGNTIYF
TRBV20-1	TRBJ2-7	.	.	TGCAGTGCTACCGCCAGGGAGGCAAGCTACTACGAGCAGTACTTC	CSATAREASYYEQYF
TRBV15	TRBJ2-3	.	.	TGTGCCACCAGCAGAGATTCCGGATTAGGGGCAGATACGCAGTATTTT	CATSRDSGLGADTQYF
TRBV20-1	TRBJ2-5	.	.	TGCAGTGCTCCCGGGGGAGAGACCCAGTACTTC	CSAPGGETQYF
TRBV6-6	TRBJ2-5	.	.	TGTGCCACTCAGGAAGGTAGAGAGACCCAGTACTTC	CATQEGRETQYF
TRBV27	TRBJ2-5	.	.	TGTGCCAGCAGTTCCCGGCAGGGAGGCGAAGAGACCCAGTACTTC	CASSSRQGGEETQYF
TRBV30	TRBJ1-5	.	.	TGTGCCTGGAGTGCCCCTGTCACGGCGGGAAATCAGCCCCAGCATTTT	CAWSAPVTAGNQPQHF
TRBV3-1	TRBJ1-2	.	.	TGTGCCAGCAGCCAAGATCTCAACAGCGGCTATGGCTACACCTTC	CASSQDLNSGYGYTF
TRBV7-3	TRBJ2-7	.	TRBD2	TGTGCCAGCAGCTCCCCCGCTGCGGGGGAGGGCGAGCAGTACTTC	CASSSPAAGEGEQYF
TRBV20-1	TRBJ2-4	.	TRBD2	TGCAGTGCTAAGGCGGGAGGGAACATTCAGTACTTC	CSAKAGGNIQYF
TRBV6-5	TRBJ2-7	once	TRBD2	TGTGCCAGCAGACCAAGCGGGAGGGCCGGCGAGCAGTACTTC	CASRPSGRAGEQYF
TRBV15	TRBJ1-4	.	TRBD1	TGTGCCACCAGCCGAGGGGGCGGTTATGAAAAACTGTTTTTT	CATSRGGGYEKLFF
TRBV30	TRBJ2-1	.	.	TGTGCCTGGAGTCCATCGGACTCCAAGTTCTTC	CAWSPSDSKFF
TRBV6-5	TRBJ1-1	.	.	TGTGCCAGCAGGGGCAGGGCGAACACTGAAGCTTTCTTT	CASRGRANTEAFF
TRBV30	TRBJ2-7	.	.	TGTGCCTGGAATCGCATTCCCTACGAGCAGTACTTC	CAWNRIPYEQYF
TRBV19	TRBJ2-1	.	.	TGTGCCAGTACCACCGGGACGACCGACAATGAGCAGTTCTTC	CASTTGTTDNEQFF
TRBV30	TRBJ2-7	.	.	TGTGCCTGGGGCCAGTCTTTCTACGAGCAGTACTTC	CAWGQSFYEQYF
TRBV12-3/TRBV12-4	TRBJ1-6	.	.	TGTGCCAGCAGTCCCCGGGACGGACCCCTCCACTTT	CASSPRDGPLHF
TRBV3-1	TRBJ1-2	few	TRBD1	TGTGCCAGCAGCTTGGGACAGGGTGATGGCTACACCTTC	CASSLGQGDGYTF